This entry concerns a single T cell receptor beta chain. Its antigen is not known. The CDR3 consists of 17 residues. CDR1 and CDR2 from the germline V gene are SGHTA and FQGTGA. With 5 bases clipped from V and 0 bases from J, the junction kept 7 bases outside the gene matches. This entry is derived from a study of T cell responses to AZD1222 COVID-19 vaccine. Here immunoSEQ multiplex PCR was the method, and the copy in TCRdb shows in-frame clones only, minus some. The data hold approximately 100,000 clones, with around 85% observed a single time. General study results and limits: Spike-specific TCR breadth rose after two AZD1222 doses, and depth rose as well. Reports say nearly half of spike-specific TCRs go after unmutated variant regions.

This receptor was obtained from an adult who received the AZD1222 COVID-19 vaccine. The sample consisted of peripheral blood, taken 28 days after the second AZD1222 dose. The gene calls are TRBV7-3 and TRBJ2-1, with 10 nucleotides matching TRBD2. CDR3 coding DNA: TGTGCCAGCAGCCCGTTAGCGGGGGGTAGCTCCTACAATGAGCAGTTCTTC. Its translation is CASSPLAGGSSYNEQFF.